This TCR beta chain is drawn from a study of OX40 agonist ivuxolimab in advanced cancers. Study-wide context: Around 40% of patients had received prior checkpoint inhibitor therapy.

Data came from immunoSEQ multiplex PCR; TCRdb stores just in-frame clones and leaves some out. The table has more than 25,000 clones, 70% to 90% seen once; the top ten hold 26%. To note about this clone: Antigen specificity is unknown.

This CDR3 region has 13 residues. V lost 4 bases and J lost 11; bases outside the gene matches: 8. Germline values: CDR1 SGDLS, CDR2 YYNGEE. Study-level findings and limits: At 0.1 to 3.0 mg/kg, clonal expansion of CD4+ and CD8+ blood T cells had occurred by week 6.

This specimen consisted of CD4+ or CD8+ T cells sorted from blood, obtained in a trial of the OX40 agonist ivuxolimab. This receptor was taken from an adult with an advanced solid tumor such as melanoma, head and neck, liver or kidney cancer. This sequence joins TRBV9 and TRBJ1-5, with 8 positions matching TRBD1. The CDR3 coding sequence is TGTGCCAGCAGCCTAACAGGGGGGTCGGCCCAGCATTTT. It encodes CASSLTGGSAQHF.